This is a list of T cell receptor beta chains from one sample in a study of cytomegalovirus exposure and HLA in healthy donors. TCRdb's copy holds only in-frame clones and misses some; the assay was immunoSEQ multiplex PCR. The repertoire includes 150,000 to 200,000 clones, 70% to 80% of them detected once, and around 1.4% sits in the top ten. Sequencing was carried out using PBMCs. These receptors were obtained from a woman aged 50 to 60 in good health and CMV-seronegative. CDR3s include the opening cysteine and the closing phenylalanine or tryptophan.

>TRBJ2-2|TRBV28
CASSLWGQNTGELFF
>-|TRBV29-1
CSVVPTFSYEQYF
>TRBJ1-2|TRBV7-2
CASSLGRRTGGGNYGYTF
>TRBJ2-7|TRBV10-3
CAISESSSGSRGYEQYF
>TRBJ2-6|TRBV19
CASSISSGSGANVLTF
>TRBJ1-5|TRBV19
CASSPQISGPNQPQHF
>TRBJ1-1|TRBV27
CASSFSQTGAMNTEAFF
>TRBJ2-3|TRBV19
CAVLGQGVLDTQYF
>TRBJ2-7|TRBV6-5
CASSYEQGAHEQYF
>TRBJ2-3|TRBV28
CASSRGGARNTDTQYF
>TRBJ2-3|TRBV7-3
CASSPYGGSTDTQYF
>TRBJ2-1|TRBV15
CATSSRGGGEQFF
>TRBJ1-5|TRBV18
CASSPTGLGNQPQHF
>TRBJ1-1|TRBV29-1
CSTSGAGRMNTEAFF
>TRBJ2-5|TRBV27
CASSLIGGGWQETQYF
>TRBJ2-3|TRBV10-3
CAIKTGSRGTQYF
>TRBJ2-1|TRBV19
CASISSGVQGLRANEQFF
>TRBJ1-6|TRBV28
CASSFGHSPLHF
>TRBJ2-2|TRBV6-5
CASSYLGGQGAGELFF
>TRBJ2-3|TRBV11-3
CASGINSGDTQYF
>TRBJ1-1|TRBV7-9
CSSSLYGRGVWNTEAFF
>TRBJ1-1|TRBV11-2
CASSFNVAAEAFF
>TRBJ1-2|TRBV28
CASSLTGWGGRTDGYTF
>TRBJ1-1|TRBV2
CASRALDRANTEAFF
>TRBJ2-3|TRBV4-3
CASSLRASGFTDTQYF
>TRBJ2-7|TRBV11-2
CASSLAFASYEQYF
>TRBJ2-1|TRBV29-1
CSFRLAGGSGNEQFF
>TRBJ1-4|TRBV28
CASSLRARVGGKLFF
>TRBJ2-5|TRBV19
CASRGLPRETQYF
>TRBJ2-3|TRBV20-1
CSAPQVDTQYF
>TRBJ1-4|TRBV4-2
CASSSTTEKLFF
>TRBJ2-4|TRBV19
CASSIGEERKNIQYF
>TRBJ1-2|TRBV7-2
CASSHSGDVHLGGYTF
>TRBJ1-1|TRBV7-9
CASSLAPWTGDLNTEAFF
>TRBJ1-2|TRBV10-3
CAITPGPVNGYTF